This T cell receptor beta chain comes out of a study of OX40 agonist ivuxolimab in advanced cancers. For the study at large: Prior anti-PD-1, anti-PD-L1 or anti-CTLA-4 therapy was allowed; 40% had some. Of the patients, three showed partial responses, one with hepatocellular carcinoma and two with cutaneous melanoma.

As to this clone: Antigen specificity is unknown.

The method was immunoSEQ multiplex PCR; TCRdb's version includes in-frame clones alone and lacks a portion of them. The sample has 65,000 to 85,000 clones; around 90% are singletons. Findings and caveats of the study: Certain nonresponders likewise exhibited a low normalized T-cell clonal expansion. At 0.1 to 3.0 mg/kg and by week 6, clonal expansion occurred in CD4+ and CD8+ blood T cells.

Germline loops: CDR1 KGHSY, CDR2 FQNENV. V dropped 4 bases and J dropped 5; count of bases not matched to a gene: 12. The CDR3 loop spans 17 amino acids. The starting material was CD4+ or CD8+ T cells sorted from blood, obtained in a trial of the OX40 agonist ivuxolimab. The sequence came from an adult with an advanced solid tumor such as melanoma, head and neck, liver or kidney cancer. The chain couples TRBV16 to TRBJ1-4; 8 bases line up with TRBD1. CDR3 amino acids: CASSPTLRWTGNEKLFF. CDR3 sequence (DNA): TGTGCCAGCAGCCCCACCCTTCGTTGGACAGGGAATGAAAAACTGTTTTTT. Based on the CDR3 plus reference TRBV16 and TRBJ1-4, the full variable domain is GEEVAQTPKHLVRGEGQKAKLYCAPIKGHSYVFWYQQVLKNEFKFLISFQNENVFDETGMPKERFSAKCLPNSPCSLEIQATKLEDSAVYFCASSPTLRWTGNEKLFFGSGTQLSVL.